The clone carrying this T cell receptor (beta chain) was counted a single time. One junction end does not reproduce the germline sequence, and a read error may be involved. The sample originates from a study of cytotoxic CD8 clonotypes in ibrutinib-treated CLL. Study context: The subjects consisted of some 12 relapsed/refractory and over 14 treatment-naive individuals, with 17 to 18 IGHV unmutated.

CDR1 and CDR2 (germline): SEHNR, FQNEAQ (reference sequence). The CDR3 is made up of 14 amino acids. TCRdb's table, derived via immunoSEQ multiplex PCR, lists solely in-frame clones and lacks some. The data show about 150,000 clones, with around 80% seen just once and roughly 12% held by the top ten. The clonotype comes from a human donor with chronic lymphocytic leukemia. The chain employs TRBV7-9 and TRBJ2-1; 9 bases map to TRBD2. The starting material was PBMCs, obtained after 12 months of ibrutinib treatment. CDR3 region: CASSLPTSGGTWVF. CDR3 coding DNA: TGTGCCAGCAGCCTCCCGACTAGCGGAGGGACATGGGTCTTC. Supplemented by reference TRBV7-9 and TRBJ2-1, the full variable domain reads DTGVSQNPRHKITKRGQNVTFRCDPISEHNRLYWYRQTLGQGPEFLTYFQNEAQLEKSRLLSDRFSAERPKGSFSTLEIQRTEQGDSAMYLCASSLPTSGGTWVFGPGTRLTVL.